Listed here are 20 T cell receptor beta chains from one sample, sequenced in a study of T cells after yellow fever vaccination. TCRdb analysed the 5' RACE reads with MiXCR anew, one entry per CDR3 protein. The data contain a few hundred thousand distinct CDR3 sequences, over 10% of them singletons. Sequenced here: CD4+ T cells sorted from PBMCs, sampled 45 days after the yellow fever booster vaccination. Source of these receptors: a man in his thirties or forties who received the YFV17D yellow fever vaccine.

In this sample, this clonotype turned up a few times. This sequence joins TRBV12-3 or TRBV12-4 and TRBJ1-1; no firm D call. The CDR3 runs 14 residues. Trimming took 4 bases from V and 0 from J, leaving 9 bases between them. The CDR3 region has the DNA TGTGCCAGCAGTTGGGAGAAACTGAACACTGAAGCTTTCTTT. This encodes CASSWEKLNTEAFF.

This clonotype was observed a few times. CDR3 region: CASSPPRAGGPVGTEAFF. CDR3 bases: TGTGCCAGCTCACCACCGCGCGCGGGGGGACCGGTGGGAACTGAAGCTTTCTTT. The V gene is TRBV18, the J gene TRBJ1-1, with D possibly being TRBD1 (5 bases). Germline CDR1 is KGHSH and CDR2 is LQKENI. The CDR3 loop spans 18 amino acids. The ends were cut back, 0 bases at V and 5 bases at J, with 22 bases in the middle.

This clonotype occurred many times. The rearrangement links TRBV30 to TRBJ2-1; D not certain. V was shortened by 0 bases and J by 5 bases, with 8 bases between the two germline ends. This CDR3 region has 13 residues. Per the germline V gene, CDR1 is GTSNPN and CDR2 is SVGIG (reference sequence). DNA for the CDR3: TGTGCCTGGAGTGTAGGTGGGAACAATGAGCAGTTCTTC. It translates to CAWSVGGNNEQFF.

This rearrangement joins TRBV21-1 to TRBJ2-5. TRBV21-1 represents a pseudogene. There are 13 residues in the CDR3. DNA of the CDR3: TGTGCCAGCAGCAGGTACAGCGCAGAGACCCAGTACTTC. Its protein product is CASSRYSAETQYF.

In this sample, this clonotype turned up a few times. This rearrangement joins TRBV28 to TRBJ1-1, with 7 bases that match TRBD1. V was pared by 6 bases and J by 4 bases, with 8 bases of the junction left unmatched. Germline V gene data show CDR1 as MDHEN and CDR2 as SYDVKM. The CDR3 runs to 14 residues. CDR3 coding DNA: TGTGCCAGCAGGAGACAGGGCCTGGGCACTGAAGCTTTCTTT. Protein product: CASRRQGLGTEAFF.

The table lists this clonotype with a few counts. The rearrangement uses TRBV20-1 and TRBJ2-1, with D perhaps matching TRBD1 (6 bases). The CDR3 contains 11 residues. CDR1 and CDR2 (germline): DFQATT, SNEGSKA (reference sequence). V was shortened by 6 bases and J by 7 bases, with 10 bases between the two germline ends. The chain's CDR3 is CSAYTGNEQFF. The CDR3 DNA reads as TGCAGTGCATACACAGGGAATGAGCAGTTCTTC.

This clonotype has only a few counts. The chain joins TRBV20-1 to TRBJ1-1; maybe TRBD1 (6 bases). Germline CDR1 and CDR2: DFQATT and SNEGSKA (reference sequence). CDR3 length equals 16 residues. With 1 base removed from V and 4 bases from J, the gap between germline ends came to 19 bases. The CDR3 region is CSARGDLRGGGTEAFF. The CDR3, as DNA: TGCAGTGCTAGAGGGGATCTCAGGGGTGGTGGCACTGAAGCTTTCTTT.

The chain combines TRBV12-3 or TRBV12-4 with TRBJ2-3; D is unclear. The CDR3 has 14 amino acids. The germline V and J ends were trimmed by 2 bases and 4 bases, with 10 bases remaining between them. The CDR3 loop is CASSLLTGADTQYF. For the CDR3, the DNA is TGTGCCAGCAGTTTATTGACGGGCGCAGATACGCAGTATTTT.

The V call is TRBV30, the J call TRBJ2-6; no firm D call. V was trimmed by 3 bases and J by 4 bases, leaving 7 bases between them. The CDR3 runs to 13 residues. Germline assignment: CDR1 GTSNPN and CDR2 SVGIG (reference sequence). This CDR3 reads CAWRVAGANVLTF. As DNA, the CDR3 is TGTGCCTGGAGGGTGGCCGGGGCCAACGTCCTGACTTTC.

This clonotype was seen more than once but under ten times. The genes are TRBV10-3 and TRBJ2-7, with 7 bases fitting TRBD1. The trim removed 10 bases at V and 3 bases at J, leaving 9 bases unmatched. The germline V gene has CDR1 ENHRY and CDR2 SYGVKD. The CDR3 totals 13 residues. The CDR3 DNA follows: TGTGCCACGAAGGGGGCAGGGAGCTACGAGCAGTACTTC. Its protein is CATKGAGSYEQYF.

There are a few counts of this clonotype. The J gene is TRBJ2-5, the V gene TRBV20-1; D uncertain. The CDR3 runs 13 residues. Germline lookup yields CDR1 DFQATT and CDR2 SNEGSKA (reference sequence). Trimming took 3 bases from V and 5 from J, leaving 13 bases between them. The CDR3 is CSASPLTAETQYF. The DNA of the CDR3 is TGCAGTGCTAGTCCCCTGACTGCGGAGACCCAGTACTTC.

This clonotype was picked up a small number of times. The chain has TRBV6-5 and TRBJ2-3; 13 bases align to TRBD2. The junction had 7 bases not matched to a gene; V was cut back by 6 bases and J by 7 bases. The CDR3 is made up of 15 amino acids. Germline lookup yields CDR1 MNHEY and CDR2 SVGAGI. CDR3 nucleotides: TGTGCCAGCAGGAGCTTCGGGACTAGCGGGAATACGCAGTATTTT. It encodes CASRSFGTSGNTQYF.

This clonotype was observed many times. The V gene is TRBV5-1, the J gene TRBJ2-7; 12 bases map to TRBD2. CDR1 and CDR2 from the germline V gene are SGHRS and YFSETQ. The junction had 12 bases not matched to a gene; V was cut back by 4 bases and J by 4 bases. There are 17 residues in the CDR3. The CDR3, as DNA: TGCGCCAGCAGCATGGGACTAGCGGGCCCTTCGTTGTACGAGCAGTACTTC. This translates into CASSMGLAGPSLYEQYF.

This rearrangement joins TRBV10-3 to TRBJ1-2, with D possibly matching TRBD1 (6 bases). The CDR3 loop spans 13 amino acids. Between the trimmed V and J ends, which lost 7 bases and 8 bases, there was a span of 17 bases. CDR1 is ENHRY, CDR2 SYGVKD, per germline. CDR3 nucleotides: TGTGCCATCAATCGGGGCAGGGGTGACGGCTACACCTTC. Its translation is CAINRGRGDGYTF.

This chain uses TRBV6-2 or TRBV6-3 with TRBJ2-7; TRBD2 is a possible D gene (5 bases). Germline CDR1 and CDR2: MNHEY and SVGEGT. Trimming pared 0 bases from V and 5 bases from J, leaving 20 bases between. This CDR3 region has 17 residues. In DNA, the CDR3 is TGTGCCAGCAGTTACTCGACTAACGAGCGTCAGTCCCACGAGCAGTACTTC. Translating it yields CASSYSTNERQSHEQYF.

In its sample, this clonotype was seen a few times. The J gene is TRBJ2-7, the V gene TRBV27; 7 bases agree with TRBD1. Germline V CDR1 and CDR2: MNHEY, SMNVEV (reference sequence). The CDR3 covers 15 residues. The V and J ends lost 0 bases and 3 bases, in that order; junction bases with no gene match: 5. The CDR3 nucleotides read TGTGCCAGCAGTTTATCGGGGGACAGCTTCTACGAGCAGTACTTC. Protein: CASSLSGDSFYEQYF.

This clonotype turned up a few times. The chain carries TRBV10-1 and TRBJ2-3; D possibly corresponds to TRBD1 (6 bases). This CDR3 has 14 residues. V lost 3 bases and J lost 5, with 12 bases in between. Per the germline V gene, CDR1 is WNHNN and CDR2 is SYGVQD (reference sequence). CDR3 in DNA: TGCGCCAGCAGTGATCGGACAGACAGAGATACGCAGTATTTT. Residues: CASSDRTDRDTQYF.

This clonotype was counted between two and nine times. This chain connects TRBV3-1 to TRBJ2-5; perhaps TRBD2 as D (6 bases). V lost 1 base and J lost 4, with 16 bases in between. The CDR3 is made up of 16 amino acids. Per germline, CDR1 LGHDT and CDR2 YNNKEL (reference sequence). This CDR3 reads CASSQVMTRGSETQYF. The CDR3 coding sequence is TGTGCCAGCAGCCAAGTAATGACTAGGGGTTCAGAGACCCAGTACTTC.

Ten or more counts support this clonotype. The chain joins TRBV7-2 to TRBJ2-7, with D perhaps given as TRBD1 or TRBD2 (5 bases each). The CDR3 consists of 14 residues. Between the trimmed V and J ends, which lost 4 bases and 2 bases, there was a span of 12 bases. From germline, CDR1 is SGHTA and CDR2 FQGNSA. The CDR3 loop reads CASSSGTVTYEQYF. The CDR3 bases are TGTGCCAGCAGCTCCGGGACCGTTACCTACGAGCAGTACTTC.

The chain employs TRBV11-2 and TRBJ2-7, with no clear D. Germline V gene lookup returns CDR1 SGHAT and CDR2 FQNNGV. CDR3 length: 14 amino acids. V lost 4 bases, J lost 0 bases, and 10 bases lay in between. The CDR3 nucleotides read TGTGCCAGCAGCTCCGACTGGACCTCCTACGAGCAGTACTTC. Translating gives CASSSDWTSYEQYF.